These 26 T cell receptor beta chains originate from one sample sequenced in a study of cytomegalovirus exposure and HLA in healthy donors. PCR primers comprised 60 Vbeta and 13 Jbeta primers. The data were produced by immunoSEQ multiplex PCR, yet TCRdb's version contains in-frame clones alone and is incomplete. The specimen's table records tens of thousands of clones. Sequencing was performed on PBMCs. These receptor sequences come from a man younger than 30 in good health and CMV-seropositive.

J is TRBJ2-7 and V is TRBV10-1; tentatively, D is TRBD1 (6 bases). Deletions cut 5 bases from V and 4 bases from J, with 18 bases between. The CDR3 runs to 15 residues. CDR1 and CDR2 (germline): WNHNN, SYGVQD (reference sequence). DNA of the CDR3: TGCGCCAGCAGTCGGCGGACAGACTCCAAGTACGAGCAGTACTTC. It yields the protein CASSRRTDSKYEQYF.

V gene TRBV28 combines with J gene TRBJ1-1, with D possibly TRBD1 on 5 matching bases. V lost 8 bases, J lost 1 base, and 14 bases lay in between. CDR1 MDHEN and CDR2 SYDVKM come from the germline V gene. The CDR3 sequence is 14 residues long. The CDR3 DNA reads as TGTGCCAGCCGGGGAGGACAACCGAACACTGAAGCTTTCTTT. Protein sequence: CASRGGQPNTEAFF.

The rearrangement uses TRBV7-2 and TRBJ1-4; TRBD1 aligns across 7 bases. V shed 4 bases and J 0 bases; nucleotides not matched to a gene: 11. This CDR3 region has 18 residues. CDR1 and CDR2 from the germline V gene are SGHTA and FQGNSA. The DNA of the CDR3 is TGTGCCAGCAGCTCTCCGACAGGGACGGGAGCAACTAATGAAAAACTGTTTTTT. It codes for CASSSPTGTGATNEKLFF. The variable domain in full, completed from reference TRBV7-2 and TRBJ1-4, reads GAGVSQSPSNKVTEKGKDVELRCDPISGHTALYWYRQSLGQGLEFLIYFQGNSAPDKSGLPSDRFSAERTGGSVSTLTIQRTQQEDSAVYLCASSSPTGTGATNEKLFFGSGTQLSVL.

The chain joins TRBV14 to TRBJ2-7; the D is unclear. This CDR3 comprises 17 residues. Trimming stripped 0 bases from V and 3 bases from J, with 18 bases between. Germline V gives CDR1 SGHDN, CDR2 FVKESK. This chain's CDR3 is CASSQDPGLPSGYEQYF. The CDR3 DNA is TGTGCCAGCAGCCAAGATCCCGGTCTCCCCTCCGGCTACGAGCAGTACTTC.

This sequence joins TRBV7-2 and TRBJ2-7, with TRBD2 as a possible D gene (5 bases). The CDR3 extends over 13 amino acids. The germline gives CDR1 SGHTA, CDR2 FQGNSA. V lost 3 bases, J lost 2 bases, and 8 bases lay in between. CDR3 amino acids: CASSLRDTYEQYF. The CDR3 DNA reads TGTGCCAGCAGCTTGAGGGATACCTACGAGCAGTACTTC.

J is TRBJ2-7 and V is TRBV4-1, with D possibly TRBD2 on 7 matching bases. The V gene lost 0 bases and the J gene lost 3 bases, with 18 bases spanning the gap. The CDR3 extends over 17 amino acids. In germline, CDR1 is MGHRA, CDR2 YSYEKL. The chain's CDR3 is CASSQEDGGGRDYEQYF. The CDR3 bases are TGCGCCAGCAGCCAAGAAGACGGGGGCGGGAGAGACTACGAGCAGTACTTC.

This chain joins TRBV7-9 and TRBJ1-1; no reliable D call. The CDR3 spans 13 residues. The germline gives CDR1 SEHNR, CDR2 FQNEAQ (reference sequence). Trimming removed 6 bases at V and 0 bases at J, with 8 bases between. This CDR3 reads CASRWQLNTEAFF. As DNA, the CDR3 is TGTGCCAGCAGGTGGCAGTTGAACACTGAAGCTTTCTTT.

This sequence joins TRBV6-6 and TRBJ1-4, with D perhaps matching TRBD1 (6 bases). The CDR3 has 14 amino acids. The germline CDR1 and CDR2 sequences are MNHNY and SVGAGI (reference sequence). V gave up 6 bases and J gave up 4 bases, with 12 bases separating them. The CDR3 here is CASRKQGNNEKLFF. The CDR3 DNA reads TGTGCCAGCAGAAAACAGGGAAATAATGAAAAACTGTTTTTT.

The chain links TRBV5-6 to TRBJ2-7; weak D call: TRBD1 (6 bases). Trimming stripped 0 bases from V and 6 bases from J, with 16 bases between. The CDR3 runs 15 residues. Per germline, CDR1 SGHDT and CDR2 YYEEEE. The CDR3: CASSLGQELLLEQYF. The DNA of the CDR3 is TGTGCCAGCAGCTTGGGACAGGAGCTTCTTCTCGAGCAGTACTTC.

V and J are TRBV28 and TRBJ1-5, with 10 bases matching TRBD1. V lost 4 bases and J lost 6; bases outside the gene matches: 9. Germline-derived CDR1 and CDR2 are MDHEN and SYDVKM. CDR3 length: 16 amino acids. For the CDR3, the DNA is TGTGCCAGCAGTTGGCCCGGGACAGGGGTTTCTCAGCCCCAGCATTTT. Amino acid sequence: CASSWPGTGVSQPQHF.

This chain connects TRBV5-1 to TRBJ2-2, with 12 bases matching TRBD2. The ends lost 6 bases at V and 3 bases at J; junction bases unmatched: 3. The CDR3 is 15 residues long. The germline CDR1 and CDR2 sequences are SGHRS and YFSETQ. CDR3 DNA sequence: TGCGCCAGCAAGTGGACTAGCGGGGACACCGGGGAGCTGTTTTTT. This gives the protein CASKWTSGDTGELFF. The whole variable domain, filled in from reference TRBV5-1 and TRBJ2-2, reads KAGVTQTPRYLIKTRGQQVTLSCSPISGHRSVSWYQQTPGQGLQFLFEYFSETQRNKGNFPGRFSGRQFSNSRSEMNVSTLELGDSALYLCASKWTSGDTGELFFGEGSRLTVL.

The V gene is TRBV6-1, the J gene TRBJ1-2; 8 nucleotides match TRBD1. With V trimmed by 6 bases and J by 6 bases, 12 bases remained unmatched. Looked up from germline, CDR1 is MNHNS and CDR2 is SASEGT. CDR3 size: 15 residues. As DNA, the CDR3 is TGTGCCAGCAGGAGGACAGGGACCGGGCCGGATGGCTACACCTTC. Its translation: CASRRTGTGPDGYTF.

The gene calls are TRBV11-3 and TRBJ2-5; D possibly corresponds to TRBD2 (7 bases). Germline values: CDR1 SGHNT, CDR2 YENEEA. The CDR3 runs 13 residues. V lost 5 bases to trimming and J lost 5 bases, with 12 bases between them. As DNA, the CDR3 is TGTGCCAGCAGCCAACAGGGAGGGGAGACCCAGTACTTC. It is translated as CASSQQGGETQYF.

The V gene is TRBV27, the J gene TRBJ2-1; a possible D gene is TRBD1 (5 bases). Trimming removed 4 bases from V and 4 bases from J, with 14 bases in between. This CDR3 comprises 15 residues. Germline CDR1 is MNHEY and CDR2 is SMNVEV (reference sequence). CDR3 protein: CASSSGPHPYNEQFF. DNA for the CDR3: TGTGCCAGCAGTTCAGGGCCTCACCCTTACAATGAGCAGTTCTTC.

The V and J genes are TRBV19 and TRBJ1-5; D may be TRBD1 (6 bases). The germline gives CDR1 LNHDA, CDR2 SQIVND (reference sequence). The ends were cut back, 6 bases at V and 6 bases at J, with 18 bases in the middle. This CDR3 has 15 amino acids. The CDR3 is CASSLSQGTGQPQHF. CDR3 in DNA: TGTGCCAGTAGCCTCTCTCAGGGGACCGGTCAGCCCCAGCATTTT.

The chain links TRBV9 to TRBJ2-7, with D perhaps matching TRBD1 (5 bases). This CDR3 has 17 amino acids. CDR1 is SGDLS and CDR2 is YYNGEE in the germline V gene. V dropped 4 bases and J dropped 2 bases, with 22 bases sitting between them. The CDR3 nucleotides read TGTGCCAGCAGCCTCCACTCCGCACAGGCTGGGGCCTACGAGCAGTACTTC. Translated, it gives CASSLHSAQAGAYEQYF.

The chain links TRBV5-1 to TRBJ1-1, with unresolved D. Germline CDR1 is SGHRS and CDR2 is YFSETQ. This CDR3 comprises 15 residues. V was trimmed by 0 bases and J by 1 base, leaving 10 bases between them. This CDR3 reads CASSLVGLQNTEAFF. The CDR3 nucleotides are TGCGCCAGCAGCTTGGTTGGGCTACAGAACACTGAAGCTTTCTTT. The full variable domain, with the rest looked up from reference TRBV5-1 and TRBJ1-1, is KAGVTQTPRYLIKTRGQQVTLSCSPISGHRSVSWYQQTPGQGLQFLFEYFSETQRNKGNFPGRFSGRQFSNSRSEMNVSTLELGDSALYLCASSLVGLQNTEAFFGQGTRLTVV.

V gene TRBV14 combines with J gene TRBJ1-5; D is possibly TRBD1 (5 bases). This CDR3 is 15 amino acids long. Germline V lookup: CDR1 SGHDN, CDR2 FVKESK. V lost 1 base to trimming and J lost 4 bases, with 11 bases between them. The CDR3 here is CASSQGGAGNQPQHF. The CDR3 region has the DNA TGTGCCAGCAGCCAAGGTGGGGCAGGTAATCAGCCCCAGCATTTT.

The V call is TRBV28, the J call TRBJ2-5; D is perhaps TRBD2 (5 bases). There are 14 residues in the CDR3. Germline CDR1 and CDR2: MDHEN and SYDVKM. Between the trimmed V and J ends, which lost 7 bases and 0 bases, there was a span of 12 bases. DNA of the CDR3: TGTGCCAGCAACCCGAGGACTTACCAAGAGACCCAGTACTTC. Translating it yields CASNPRTYQETQYF.

This sequence joins TRBV4-1 and TRBJ1-3; a weak D match, TRBD1 (5 bases). The germline V gene has CDR1 MGHRA and CDR2 YSYEKL. The CDR3 contains 17 residues. Trimming cost V 4 bases and J 2 bases, with 18 bases left between them. CDR3 residues: CASSRGGVVTAGNTIYF. DNA of the CDR3: TGCGCCAGCAGCCGCGGGGGAGTTGTGACAGCTGGAAACACCATATATTTT.

DNA of the CDR3: TGTGCCAGCAGCTCTCGGACAGGGGGGAATGGGTACACTGAAGCTTTCTTT. Amino acid sequence: CASSSRTGGNGYTEAFF. This chain links TRBV11-3 with TRBJ1-1; 10 bases align to TRBD1. Germline CDR1 is SGHNT and CDR2 is YENEEA. There are 17 residues in the CDR3. With V trimmed by 4 bases and J by 3 bases, 11 bases remained unmatched.

The chain joins TRBV6-6 to TRBJ1-2; D unclear. Trimming took off 0 bases at V and 7 bases at J, with 6 bases between the two ends. The CDR3 consists of 12 residues. CDR1 and CDR2 (germline): MNHNY, SVGAGI (reference sequence). The CDR3 DNA reads as TGTGCCAGCAGTTACTCGATCGGTGGCTACACCTTC. It codes for CASSYSIGGYTF.

The chain combines TRBV7-8 with TRBJ1-1; D ambiguous. The CDR3 totals 16 residues. Germline V gene lookup returns CDR1 SGHVS and CDR2 FQNEAQ. V was clipped by 1 base and J by 1 base, with 13 bases between them. CDR3 protein: CASSLVRPQENTEAFF. The CDR3 DNA reads as TGTGCCAGCAGCTTAGTCCGCCCTCAGGAGAACACTGAAGCTTTCTTT.

The CDR3 here is CASSFMIQENTIYF. In nucleotides, the CDR3 is TGTGCCAGCAGTTTCATGATCCAGGAAAACACCATATATTTT. The genes are TRBV28 and TRBJ1-3, with unresolved D. Germline CDR1 is MDHEN and CDR2 is SYDVKM. The CDR3 runs 14 residues. Trimming removed 3 bases from V and 6 bases from J, with 12 bases in between.

J is TRBJ2-3 and V is TRBV9, with D hard to call. Germline V lookup: CDR1 SGDLS, CDR2 YYNGEE. The V end lost 4 bases, the J end lost 3 bases, and 3 bases lay between the germline ends. The CDR3 covers 11 residues. CDR3: CASSQTDTQYF. The CDR3 region has the DNA TGTGCCAGCAGCCAGACAGATACGCAGTATTTT.

V usage is TRBV7-6 and J usage is TRBJ2-5, with 11 bases that match TRBD2. V was pared by 5 bases and J by 5 bases, with 19 bases of the junction left unmatched. Germline V gene lookup returns CDR1 SGHVS and CDR2 FNYEAQ. The CDR3 has 19 amino acids. CDR3 amino acids: CASSLQLLAGGLGGETQYF. The CDR3 DNA follows: TGTGCCAGCAGCCTCCAACTTCTAGCGGGGGGCCTGGGAGGGGAGACCCAGTACTTC.